The 25 T cell receptor beta chains below all came from one sample that was sequenced in a study of T cell responses to AZD1222 COVID-19 vaccine. Some clones are missing from TCRdb's copy, which holds only in-frame ones; the method was immunoSEQ multiplex PCR. Of around 250,000 clones in the sample, 80% to 95% were seen once. This material consisted of peripheral blood, taken on day 0 of AZD1222 vaccination. These receptors all come from an adult in good health.

This chain joins TRBV6-5 and TRBJ1-6; perhaps TRBD1 as D (5 bases). This CDR3 comprises 14 residues. V was pared by 7 bases and J by 5 bases, with 12 bases between. CDR1 and CDR2 from the germline V gene are MNHEY and SVGAGI. The CDR3 loop is CASIVDSNNSPLHF. The CDR3 bases are TGTGCCAGCATAGTTGACAGCAATAATTCACCCCTCCACTTT.

This chain uses TRBV6-6 with TRBJ1-4; D not certain. V lost 5 bases to trimming and J lost 5 bases, with 12 bases between them. CDR1 is MNHNY, CDR2 SVGAGI, per germline (reference sequence). This CDR3 has 14 amino acids. DNA for the CDR3: TGTGCCAGCAGTCTGACGGCCGCGAATGAAAAACTGTTTTTT. Translating it yields CASSLTAANEKLFF.

The gene calls are TRBV10-3 and TRBJ2-5, with 10 nucleotides matching TRBD1. CDR3 length equals 14 residues. V shed 4 bases, J shed 4 bases, and the junction held 3 bases outside the gene matches. Germline CDR1 and CDR2: ENHRY and SYGVKD. CDR3 region: CAISGGQGGETQYF. In DNA, the CDR3 is TGTGCCATCAGTGGTGGACAGGGGGGAGAGACCCAGTACTTC.

This chain uses TRBV5-6 with TRBJ2-7; the match to TRBD2 covers 7 bases. CDR1 SGHDT and CDR2 YYEEEE come from the germline V gene. J lost 4 bases, V lost 4 bases, and 8 bases had no gene match. The CDR3 is made up of 14 amino acids. The CDR3 coding sequence is TGTGCCAGCAGCCGGGGAGGGAAGGGGTACGAGCAGTACTTC. It yields the protein CASSRGGKGYEQYF.

J is TRBJ2-7 and V is TRBV5-1; D is unresolved. The CDR3 is made up of 11 amino acids. Germline CDR1 reads SGHRS; CDR2 reads YFSETQ. V was cut by 0 bases and J by 6 bases, with 4 bases left in between. The CDR3 DNA reads TGCGCCAGCAGCTTGGCATCCGAGCAGTACTTC. Protein sequence: CASSLASEQYF.

V gene TRBV28 combines with J gene TRBJ1-4; 10 nucleotides agree with TRBD1. CDR1 is MDHEN, CDR2 SYDVKM, per germline. Losses at the gene ends were 2 bases for V and 8 bases for J; bases not matched to a gene: 8. The CDR3 runs 16 residues. CDR3 nucleotide sequence: TGTGCCAGCAGTTTAGTGGGACAGGGGAGGGGAGAAAAACTGTTTTTT. Translation gives CASSLVGQGRGEKLFF.

The chain joins TRBV5-4 to TRBJ2-1; maybe TRBD2 (7 bases). Germline lookup yields CDR1 SGHNT and CDR2 YYREEE (reference sequence). The length of the CDR3 is 15 residues. The V end was cut by 4 bases, the J end by 8 bases, with 19 bases between. The CDR3 is CASSPGGALSDEQFF. The CDR3 DNA is TGTGCCAGCAGCCCGGGGGGCGCACTCAGCGATGAGCAGTTCTTC.

The rearrangement uses TRBV5-1 and TRBJ1-4; the match to TRBD1 covers 7 bases. From germline, CDR1 is SGHRS and CDR2 YFSETQ. This CDR3 has 13 amino acids. Unmatched junction bases numbered 3, after V lost 6 bases and J lost 4 bases. The CDR3, as DNA: TGCGCCAGCAAGACAGGGCTTAATGAAAAACTGTTTTTT. The encoded protein is CASKTGLNEKLFF.

The V gene is TRBV7-9, the J gene TRBJ1-1; no clear D gene. Deletions cut 8 bases from V and 0 bases from J, with 25 bases between. CDR1 is SEHNR and CDR2 is FQNEAQ in the germline V gene (reference sequence). The CDR3 sequence is 18 residues long. In DNA form, the CDR3 reads TGTGCCAGCCACCATGGGCGTCCTTCTCAGGAGATGAACACTGAAGCTTTCTTT. Protein sequence: CASHHGRPSQEMNTEAFF.

The CDR3 DNA is TGTGCCAGCAGCGGGGGGACAGCGAACACTGAAGCTTTCTTT. Its protein product is CASSGGTANTEAFF. This chain links TRBV7-2 with TRBJ1-1; 7 bases align to TRBD1. Germline-derived CDR1 and CDR2 are SGHTA and FQGNSA. The CDR3 runs to 14 residues. Losses at the gene ends were 5 bases for V and 1 base for J; bases not matched to a gene: 4. The full variable domain, in which reference TRBV7-2 and TRBJ1-1 provide the parts outside the CDR3, is GAGVSQSPSNKVTEKGKDVELRCDPISGHTALYWYRQSLGQGLEFLIYFQGNSAPDKSGLPSDRFSAERTGGSVSTLTIQRTQQEDSAVYLCASSGGTANTEAFFGQGTRLTVV.

This sequence joins TRBV18 and TRBJ2-7, with D unclear. V lost 5 bases, J lost 3 bases, and 11 bases lay in between. Germline CDR1 is KGHSH and CDR2 is LQKENI. The CDR3 runs 13 residues. CDR3 sequence: CASSTRHHYEQYF. In DNA, the CDR3 is TGTGCCAGCTCAACGCGACACCACTACGAGCAGTACTTC.

The genes are TRBV6-2 or TRBV6-3 and TRBJ2-5; TRBD2 aligns across 9 bases. There are 15 residues in the CDR3. Germline lookup yields CDR1 MNHEY and CDR2 SVGEGT. The V gene end was trimmed by 7 bases and the J gene end by 6 bases; junction bases not matched to a gene: 12. The CDR3 coding sequence is TGTGCCAGCACCCCCGGGGGTAGCGGGAGTAAGACCCAGTACTTC. It translates to CASTPGGSGSKTQYF.

The genes are TRBV7-2 and TRBJ2-7; TRBD2 matches 10 bases. CDR3 size: 16 residues. V gave up 6 bases and J gave up 0 bases; unmatched junction bases: 8. Germline V gene sequence: CDR1 SGHTA, CDR2 FQGNSA. As DNA, the CDR3 is TGTGCCAGCAGTCCTATAGCGGGAGGCCCCTCCTACGAGCAGTACTTC. It specifies CASSPIAGGPSYEQYF.

The chain has TRBV28 and TRBJ1-3; D possibly corresponds to TRBD1 (5 bases). Germline V gene data show CDR1 as MDHEN and CDR2 as SYDVKM. The germline V and J ends were trimmed by 3 bases and 5 bases, with 11 bases remaining between them. The CDR3 is 14 amino acids. This CDR3 reads CASSFGGGRNTIYF. The CDR3 coding sequence is TGTGCCAGCAGTTTCGGGGGAGGGAGAAACACCATATATTTT.

V is TRBV29-1 and J is TRBJ2-7; D unresolved. The germline gives CDR1 SQVTM, CDR2 ANQGSEA. V was clipped by 5 bases and J by 3 bases, with 17 bases between them. The CDR3 is 14 amino acids. CDR3 in DNA: TGCAGCGTTTCCAACCCTGGAATCCGCTACGAGCAGTACTTC. It specifies CSVSNPGIRYEQYF.

This chain joins TRBV14 and TRBJ2-7; D may be TRBD2 (8 bases). The CDR3 is 18 amino acids. V lost 4 bases to trimming and J lost 2 bases, with 24 bases between them. In germline, CDR1 is SGHDN, CDR2 FVKESK. The CDR3 DNA sequence: TGTGCCAGCAGCCCGGACAGGTACGCCGAGCGGGAGACCTACGAGCAGTACTTC. It specifies CASSPDRYAERETYEQYF.

The J gene is TRBJ1-1, the V gene TRBV6-6, with D hard to call. V was pared by 2 bases and J by 7 bases, with 5 bases between. Per germline, CDR1 MNHNY and CDR2 SVGAGI (reference sequence). The CDR3 is 11 amino acids. The CDR3 DNA reads as TGTGCCAGCAGTTACAGTATTGAAGCTTTCTTT. This gives the protein CASSYSIEAFF.

The CDR3 coding sequence is TGCGCCAGCAGGCATTTACAGGGAAGGAATGAGCAGTTCTTC. Amino acids: CASRHLQGRNEQFF. The chain uses TRBV5-1 and TRBJ2-1, with a weak D call TRBD1 (6 bases). This CDR3 spans 14 amino acids. CDR1 and CDR2 from the germline V gene are SGHRS and YFSETQ. V was clipped by 5 bases and J by 7 bases, with 16 bases between them.

This clone was detected once. The chain uses TRBV24-1 and TRBJ1-2, with a weak D call TRBD1 (5 bases). V was shortened by 4 bases and J by 3 bases, with 8 bases between the two germline ends. The germline CDR1 and CDR2 sequences are KGHDR and SFDVKD. This CDR3 comprises 13 residues. The CDR3 loop reads CATSEQAYYGYTF. CDR3 coding DNA: TGTGCCACCAGTGAACAGGCTTACTATGGCTACACCTTC.

The chain combines TRBV3-1 (or the pseudogene TRBV3-2) with TRBJ2-1, with 10 bases fitting TRBD1. V dropped 4 bases and J dropped 4; count of bases not matched to a gene: 4. The germline CDR1 and CDR2 sequences are LGHDT and YNNKEL (reference sequence). The CDR3 covers 15 residues. In nucleotides, the CDR3 is TGTGCCAGCAGCCCCGGGACAGGGGTTTACAATGAGCAGTTCTTC. Its protein product is CASSPGTGVYNEQFF.

This chain links TRBV9 with TRBJ1-3, with D uncertain. Germline V gives CDR1 SGDLS, CDR2 YYNGEE. This CDR3 is built from 13 residues. Trimming took off 0 bases at V and 9 bases at J, with 10 bases between the two ends. The CDR3 loop is CASSVVTGGTIYF. The CDR3 DNA reads TGTGCCAGCAGCGTAGTTACGGGTGGCACCATATATTTT.

The V gene is TRBV25-1, the J gene TRBJ1-6; perhaps TRBD1 as D (6 bases). The germline V gene encodes CDR1 MGHDK and CDR2 SYGVNS. V was trimmed by 5 bases and J by 10 bases, leaving 18 bases between them. The CDR3 runs to 15 residues. CDR3 sequence reads: CASSSGGSGGSPLHF. The CDR3 bases are TGTGCCAGCAGTTCCGGGGGTTCGGGGGGCTCACCCCTCCACTTT.

The CDR3 region is CASSVGGGLSGANVLTF. Written as DNA, the CDR3 is TGTGCCAGCAGCGTGGGGGGAGGGCTTTCTGGGGCCAACGTCCTGACTTTC. The chain links TRBV9 to TRBJ2-6; 7 nucleotides align to TRBD2. Germline V gene data show CDR1 as SGDLS and CDR2 as YYNGEE. V shed 2 bases and J 1 base; nucleotides not matched to a gene: 6. The CDR3 runs 17 residues.

The chain links TRBV11-3 to TRBJ2-3; D is uncertain. The CDR3 covers 13 residues. V dropped 4 bases and J dropped 2 bases, with 7 bases sitting between them. The germline V gene encodes CDR1 SGHNT and CDR2 YENEEA. CDR3 DNA sequence: TGTGCCAGCAGCTCCGGAATCACAGATACGCAGTATTTT. Its protein is CASSSGITDTQYF.

The J gene is TRBJ1-2, the V gene TRBV5-1; the D gene is possibly TRBD1 (6 bases). V lost 3 bases to trimming and J lost 4 bases, with 13 bases between them. The CDR3 is made up of 14 amino acids. The germline CDR1 and CDR2 sequences are SGHRS and YFSETQ. CDR3 sequence (DNA): TGCGCCAGCAGCTCGGAGGGGGGAATCTATGGCTACACCTTC. Protein: CASSSEGGIYGYTF.